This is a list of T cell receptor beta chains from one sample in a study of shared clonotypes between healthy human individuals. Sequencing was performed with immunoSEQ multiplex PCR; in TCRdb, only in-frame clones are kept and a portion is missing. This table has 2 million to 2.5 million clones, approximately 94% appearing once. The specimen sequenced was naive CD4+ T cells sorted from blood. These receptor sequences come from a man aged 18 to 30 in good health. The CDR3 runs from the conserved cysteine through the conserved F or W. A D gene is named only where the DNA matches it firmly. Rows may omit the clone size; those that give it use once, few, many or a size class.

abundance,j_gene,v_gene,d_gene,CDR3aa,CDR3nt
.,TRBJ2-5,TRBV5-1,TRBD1,CASSLTGGLETQYF,TGCGCCAGCAGCTTGACAGGGGGCCTAGAGACCCAGTACTTC
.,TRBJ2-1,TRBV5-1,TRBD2,CASSVSLAGANEQFF,TGCGCCAGCAGCGTGAGCCTAGCGGGGGCTAATGAGCAGTTCTTC
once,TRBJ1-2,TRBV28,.,CASSLSGDYGYTF,TGTGCCAGCAGTTTATCGGGGGACTATGGCTACACCTTC
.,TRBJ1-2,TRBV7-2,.,CASSSPPGVYGYTF,TGTGCCAGCAGCTCCCCTCCAGGGGTCTATGGCTACACCTTC
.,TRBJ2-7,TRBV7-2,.,CASSLAGISSYEQYF,TGTGCCAGCAGCTTAGCCGGGATATCATCCTACGAGCAGTACTTC
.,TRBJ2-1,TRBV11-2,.,CASSLSQGLYIEQFF,TGTGCCAGCAGCTTAAGTCAGGGCCTATACATTGAGCAGTTCTTC
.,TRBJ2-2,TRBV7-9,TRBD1,CATTTGVNTGELFF,TGTGCCACTACCACAGGGGTTAACACCGGGGAGCTGTTTTTT
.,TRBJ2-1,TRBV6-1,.,CASSEVARREQFF,TGTGCCAGCAGTGAAGTGGCCCGCAGGGAGCAGTTCTTC
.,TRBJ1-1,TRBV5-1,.,CASSLMALLSMNTEAFF,TGCGCCAGCAGCCTGATGGCCCTTTTATCCATGAACACTGAAGCTTTCTTT
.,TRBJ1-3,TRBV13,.,CASSLMGLAGNTIYF,TGTGCCAGCAGCTTAATGGGTTTAGCTGGAAACACCATATATTTT
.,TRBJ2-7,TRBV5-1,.,CASSLDRVVYEQYF,TGCGCCAGCAGCTTGGACAGGGTGGTCTACGAGCAGTACTTC
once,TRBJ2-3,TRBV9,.,CASSVRFGSTDTQYF,TGTGCCAGCAGCGTAAGATTCGGTAGCACAGATACGCAGTATTTT
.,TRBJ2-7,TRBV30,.,CAWRLGHAAYEQYF,TGTGCCTGGAGGTTGGGACACGCTGCCTACGAGCAGTACTTC
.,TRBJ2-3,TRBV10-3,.,CAISATLDTQYF,TGTGCCATCAGCGCAACTTTAGATACGCAGTATTTT
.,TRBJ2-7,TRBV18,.,CASSLTGQAREQYF,TGTGCCAGCTCACTAACGGGGCAGGCCCGCGAGCAGTACTTC
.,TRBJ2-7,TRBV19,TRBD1,CASSTTGGFVLDEQYF,TGTGCCAGTAGTACGACAGGGGGCTTTGTTTTGGACGAGCAGTACTTC
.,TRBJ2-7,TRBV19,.,CASSMTRGEQYF,TGTGCCAGTAGTATGACCAGGGGTGAGCAGTACTTC
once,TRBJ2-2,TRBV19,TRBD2,CASSGLAGGYTGELFF,TGTGCCAGTAGTGGGTTAGCGGGGGGTTACACCGGGGAGCTGTTTTTT
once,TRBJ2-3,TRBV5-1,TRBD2,CASSSRPTSGGTDTQYF,TGCGCCAGCAGCTCCCGCCCGACTAGCGGGGGCACAGATACGCAGTATTTT
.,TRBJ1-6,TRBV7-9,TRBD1,CASSWGTESSYNSPLHF,TGTGCCAGCAGCTGGGGGACAGAAAGCTCCTATAATTCACCCCTCCACTTT
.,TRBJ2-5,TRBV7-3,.,CASSLTGRIQETQYF,TGTGCCAGCAGCTTAACGGGTAGGATCCAAGAGACCCAGTACTTC
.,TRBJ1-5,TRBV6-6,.,CASSPDRTRPQHF,TGTGCCAGCAGCCCCGACCGGACAAGGCCCCAGCATTTT
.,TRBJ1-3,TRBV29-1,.,CSVDFLGKAGNTIYF,TGCAGCGTTGATTTTTTGGGTAAAGCTGGAAACACCATATATTTT
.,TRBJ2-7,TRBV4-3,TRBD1,CASSYGTGSYEQYF,TGCGCCAGCAGCTACGGGACAGGGTCCTACGAGCAGTACTTC
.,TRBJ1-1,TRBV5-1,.,CASSSQNTEAFF,TGCGCCAGCAGTTCGCAGAACACTGAAGCTTTCTTT
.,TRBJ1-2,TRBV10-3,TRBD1,CAISRTGENFTF,TGTGCCATCAGCCGGACAGGGGAGAATTTCACCTTC
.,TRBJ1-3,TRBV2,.,CASTPRSSGNTIYF,TGTGCCAGCACCCCAAGGAGCTCTGGAAACACCATATATTTT
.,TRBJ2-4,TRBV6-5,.,CASTSEGGNIQYF,TGTGCCAGCACCTCCGAAGGGGGGAACATTCAGTACTTC
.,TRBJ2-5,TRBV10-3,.,CATRGQGVETQYF,TGTGCCACCCGTGGGCAGGGAGTGGAGACCCAGTACTTC
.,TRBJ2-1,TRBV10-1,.,CASSGGLLDEQFF,TGCGCCAGCAGTGGTGGGCTCCTCGATGAGCAGTTCTTC
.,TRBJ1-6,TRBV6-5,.,CASARFAYNSPLHF,TGTGCCAGCGCCCGGTTCGCCTATAATTCACCCCTCCACTTT
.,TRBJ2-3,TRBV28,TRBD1,CASSPKISGTGRYTQYF,TGTGCCAGCAGCCCTAAAATCTCCGGGACAGGGCGATATACGCAGTATTTT
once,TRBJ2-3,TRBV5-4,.,CASSFDPTTTDTQYF,TGTGCCAGCAGCTTTGACCCCACCACCACAGATACGCAGTATTTT
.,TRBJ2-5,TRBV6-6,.,CASSYSTVGSETQYF,TGTGCCAGCAGTTACTCGACGGTGGGGTCGGAGACCCAGTACTTC
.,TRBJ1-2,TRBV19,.,CASKPRRAAYGYTF,TGTGCCAGTAAACCCAGGAGGGCCGCGTATGGCTACACCTTC
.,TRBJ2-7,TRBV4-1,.,CASSQNLAMGSYEQYF,TGCGCCAGCAGCCAAAACCTAGCGATGGGGAGCTACGAGCAGTACTTC
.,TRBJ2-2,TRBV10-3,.,CAISEGAPNTGELFF,TGTGCCATCAGTGAGGGGGCTCCGAACACCGGGGAGCTGTTTTTT
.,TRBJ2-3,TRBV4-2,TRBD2,CASSQETSGGRTDTQYF,TGTGCCAGCAGCCAAGAAACTAGCGGGGGGCGCACAGATACGCAGTATTTT
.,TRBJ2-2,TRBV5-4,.,CASSPRGRNTGELFF,TGTGCCAGCAGCCCCCGGGGGAGGAACACCGGGGAGCTGTTTTTT
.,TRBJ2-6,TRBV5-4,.,CASSLESAGANVLTF,TGTGCCAGCAGCTTGGAGTCGGCTGGGGCCAACGTCCTGACTTTC
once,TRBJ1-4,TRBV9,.,CASSPWGAGEKLFF,TGTGCCAGCAGCCCATGGGGCGCCGGCGAAAAACTGTTTTTT